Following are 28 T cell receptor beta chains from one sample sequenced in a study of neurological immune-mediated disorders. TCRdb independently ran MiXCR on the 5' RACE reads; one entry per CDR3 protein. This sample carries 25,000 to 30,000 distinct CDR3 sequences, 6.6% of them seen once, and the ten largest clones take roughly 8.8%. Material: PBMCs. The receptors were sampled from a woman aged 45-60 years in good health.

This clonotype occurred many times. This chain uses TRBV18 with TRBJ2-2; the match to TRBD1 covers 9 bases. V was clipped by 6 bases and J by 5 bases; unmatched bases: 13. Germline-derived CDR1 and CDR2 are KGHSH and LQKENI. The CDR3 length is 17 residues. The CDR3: CASSNSAGQGRTGELFF. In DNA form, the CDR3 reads TGTGCCAGCTCTAACTCGGCGGGACAGGGTAGGACCGGGGAGCTGTTTTTT.

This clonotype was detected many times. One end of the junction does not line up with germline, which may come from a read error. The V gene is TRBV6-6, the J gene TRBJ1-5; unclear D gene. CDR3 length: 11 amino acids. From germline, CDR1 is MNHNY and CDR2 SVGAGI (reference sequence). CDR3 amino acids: CASSSAGPPDF. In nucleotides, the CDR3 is TGTGCCAGCAGTTCTGCAGGCCCCCCGGATTTT.

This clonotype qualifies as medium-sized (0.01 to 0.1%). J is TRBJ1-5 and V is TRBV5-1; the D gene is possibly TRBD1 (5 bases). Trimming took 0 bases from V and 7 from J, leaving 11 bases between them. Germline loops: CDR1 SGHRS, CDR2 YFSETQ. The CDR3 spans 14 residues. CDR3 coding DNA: TGCGCCAGCAGCTTGGCGGGGGACCGGCAGCCCCAGCATTTT. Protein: CASSLAGDRQPQHF.

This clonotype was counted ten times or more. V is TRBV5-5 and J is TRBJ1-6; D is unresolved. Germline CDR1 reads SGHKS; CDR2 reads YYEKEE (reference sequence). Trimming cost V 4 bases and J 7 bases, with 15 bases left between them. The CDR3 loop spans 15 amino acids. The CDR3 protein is CASSTATKINSPLHF. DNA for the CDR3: TGTGCCAGCAGCACCGCAACAAAAATCAATTCACCCCTCCACTTT. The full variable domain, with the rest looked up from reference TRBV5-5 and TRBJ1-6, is DAGVTQSPTHLIKTRGQQVTLRCSPISGHKSVSWYQQVLGQGPQFIFQYYEKEERGRGNFPDRFSARQFPNYSSELNVNALLLGDSALYLCASSTATKINSPLHFGNGTRLTVT.

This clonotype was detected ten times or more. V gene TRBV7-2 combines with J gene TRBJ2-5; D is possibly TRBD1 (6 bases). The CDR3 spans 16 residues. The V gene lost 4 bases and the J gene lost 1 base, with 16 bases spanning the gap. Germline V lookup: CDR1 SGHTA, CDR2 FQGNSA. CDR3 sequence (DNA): TGTGCCAGCAGCTCAGGGGCAGGCCGCGTCCAAGAGACCCAGTACTTC. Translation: CASSSGAGRVQETQYF.

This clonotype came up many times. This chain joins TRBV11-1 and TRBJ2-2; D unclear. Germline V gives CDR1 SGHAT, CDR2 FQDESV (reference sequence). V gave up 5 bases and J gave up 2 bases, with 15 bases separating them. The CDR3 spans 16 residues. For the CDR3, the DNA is TGTGCCAGCAGCCCTCGGCCCCCCCTAAACACCGGGGAGCTGTTTTTT. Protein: CASSPRPPLNTGELFF.

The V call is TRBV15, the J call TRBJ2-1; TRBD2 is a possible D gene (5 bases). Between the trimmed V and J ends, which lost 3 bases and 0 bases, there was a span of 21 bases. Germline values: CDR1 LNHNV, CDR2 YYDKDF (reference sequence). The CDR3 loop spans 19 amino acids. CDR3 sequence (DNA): TGTGCCACCAGCAGCCCCTCCTACAAAGCGGCCAGCTCCTACAATGAGCAGTTCTTC. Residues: CATSSPSYKAASSYNEQFF.

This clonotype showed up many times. CDR3 coding DNA: TGCGCCAGCAGCTTGGGCGGGAGCGGGGCGTTCTCCTACGAGCAGTACTTC. Translated, it gives CASSLGGSGAFSYEQYF. The chain recombines TRBV5-1 with TRBJ2-7, with 7 bases matching TRBD2. With 0 bases clipped from V and 0 bases from J, the junction kept 9 bases outside the gene matches. The length of the CDR3 is 17 residues. The germline CDR1 and CDR2 sequences are SGHRS and YFSETQ.

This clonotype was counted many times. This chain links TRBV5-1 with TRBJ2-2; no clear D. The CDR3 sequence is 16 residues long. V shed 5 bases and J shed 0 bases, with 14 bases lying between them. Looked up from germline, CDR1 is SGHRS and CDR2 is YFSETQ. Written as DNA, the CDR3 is TGCGCCAGCAGTAGTGGCAGCGCCGCGAACACCGGGGAGCTGTTTTTT. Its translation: CASSSGSAANTGELFF.

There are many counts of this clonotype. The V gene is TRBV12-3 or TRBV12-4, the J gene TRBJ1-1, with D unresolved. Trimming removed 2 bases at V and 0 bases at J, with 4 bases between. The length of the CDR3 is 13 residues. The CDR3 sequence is CASSLSVNTEAFF. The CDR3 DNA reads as TGTGCCAGCAGTTTATCGGTGAACACTGAAGCTTTCTTT.

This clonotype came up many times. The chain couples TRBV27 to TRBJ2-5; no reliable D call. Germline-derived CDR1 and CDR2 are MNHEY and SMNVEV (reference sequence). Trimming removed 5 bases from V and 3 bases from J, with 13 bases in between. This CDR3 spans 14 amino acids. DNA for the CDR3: TGTGCCAGCAGTCCTACTTGGGTGAAAGAGACCCAGTACTTC. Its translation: CASSPTWVKETQYF.

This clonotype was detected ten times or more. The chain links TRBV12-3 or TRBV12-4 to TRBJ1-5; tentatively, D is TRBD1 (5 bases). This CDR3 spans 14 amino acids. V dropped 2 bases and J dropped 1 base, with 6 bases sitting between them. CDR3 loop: CASSLQGSNQPQHF. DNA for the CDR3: TGTGCCAGCAGTTTACAGGGAAGCAATCAGCCCCAGCATTTT.

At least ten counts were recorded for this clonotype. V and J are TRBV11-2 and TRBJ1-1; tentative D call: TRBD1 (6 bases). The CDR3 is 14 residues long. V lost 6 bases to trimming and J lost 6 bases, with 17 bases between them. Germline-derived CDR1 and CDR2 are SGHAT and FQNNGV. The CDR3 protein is CASRLTGKFSEAFF. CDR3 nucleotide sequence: TGTGCCAGCAGGCTTACAGGGAAATTCTCTGAAGCTTTCTTT.

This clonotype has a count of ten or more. CDR3 DNA sequence: TGCAGTGCCCCCCCGGGCCTTAGCAATGAGCAGTTCTTC. As protein: CSAPPGLSNEQFF. This chain uses TRBV20-1 with TRBJ2-1; D uncertain. The CDR3 length is 13 residues. V was trimmed by 6 bases and J by 6 bases, leaving 15 bases between them. Germline CDR1 DFQATT, CDR2 SNEGSKA (reference sequence).

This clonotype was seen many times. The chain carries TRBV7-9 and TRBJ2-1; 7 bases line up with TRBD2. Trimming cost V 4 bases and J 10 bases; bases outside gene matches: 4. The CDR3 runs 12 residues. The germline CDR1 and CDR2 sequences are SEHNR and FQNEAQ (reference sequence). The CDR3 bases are TGTGCCAGCAGCTGGGGGGGGGAGGAGCAGTTCTTC. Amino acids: CASSWGGEEQFF.

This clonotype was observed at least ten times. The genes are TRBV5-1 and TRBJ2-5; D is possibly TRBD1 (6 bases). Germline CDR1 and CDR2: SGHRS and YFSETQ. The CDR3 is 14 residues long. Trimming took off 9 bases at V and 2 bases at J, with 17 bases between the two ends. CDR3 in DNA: TGCGCCACCACAAAGGACAGACTTCAAGAGACCCAGTACTTC. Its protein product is CATTKDRLQETQYF. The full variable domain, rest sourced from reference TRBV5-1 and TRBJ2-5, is KAGVTQTPRYLIKTRGQQVTLSCSPISGHRSVSWYQQTPGQGLQFLFEYFSETQRNKGNFPGRFSGRQFSNSRSEMNVSTLELGDSALYLCATTKDRLQETQYFGPGTRLLVL.

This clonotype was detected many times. The CDR3 nucleotides read TGTGCCAGCAGTCCCCGCGGGGGGCAAAGCACAGATACGCAGTATTTT. Translated: CASSPRGGQSTDTQYF. The V and J genes are TRBV6-5 and TRBJ2-3; 8 positions match TRBD2. Germline V gene lookup returns CDR1 MNHEY and CDR2 SVGAGI. The CDR3 runs to 16 residues. V gave up 5 bases and J gave up 0 bases; unmatched junction bases: 7.

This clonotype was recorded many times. CDR3 sequence reads: CASSEGGGLSYNEQFF. CDR3 sequence (DNA): TGCGCCAGCAGCGAAGGTGGGGGGCTCTCCTACAATGAGCAGTTCTTC. The chain carries TRBV5-1 and TRBJ2-1; D could derive from TRBD1 or TRBD2 (6 bases each). Germline CDR1 SGHRS, CDR2 YFSETQ. The V end lost 4 bases, the J end lost 0 bases, and 14 bases lay between the germline ends. The CDR3 runs 16 residues.

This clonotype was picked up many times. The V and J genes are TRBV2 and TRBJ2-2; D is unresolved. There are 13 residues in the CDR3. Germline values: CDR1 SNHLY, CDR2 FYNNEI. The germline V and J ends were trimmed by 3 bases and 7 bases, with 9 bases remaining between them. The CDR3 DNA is TGTGCCAGCAGTGAGGCGCTATTCGGGGAGCTGTTTTTT. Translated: CASSEALFGELFF.

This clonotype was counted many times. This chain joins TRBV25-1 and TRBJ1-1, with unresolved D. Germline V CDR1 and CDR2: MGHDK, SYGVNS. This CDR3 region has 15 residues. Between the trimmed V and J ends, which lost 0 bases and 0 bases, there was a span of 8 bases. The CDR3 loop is CASSEYAALNTEAFF. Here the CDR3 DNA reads TGTGCCAGCAGTGAATATGCGGCCCTGAACACTGAAGCTTTCTTT.

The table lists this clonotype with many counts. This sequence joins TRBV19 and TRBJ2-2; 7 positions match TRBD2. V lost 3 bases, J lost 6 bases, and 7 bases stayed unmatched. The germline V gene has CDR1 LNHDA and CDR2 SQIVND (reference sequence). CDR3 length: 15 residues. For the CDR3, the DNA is TGTGCCAGTAGTATTGGCGGGAGTAGTTCCGGGGAGCTGTTTTTT. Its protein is CASSIGGSSSGELFF.

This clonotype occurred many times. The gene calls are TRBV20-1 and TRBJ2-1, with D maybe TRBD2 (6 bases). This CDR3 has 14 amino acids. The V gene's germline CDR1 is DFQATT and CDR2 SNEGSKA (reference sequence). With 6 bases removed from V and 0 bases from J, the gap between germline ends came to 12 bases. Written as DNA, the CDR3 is TGCAGTGCCCCGGGGGTAATCTCCTACAATGAGCAGTTCTTC. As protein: CSAPGVISYNEQFF.

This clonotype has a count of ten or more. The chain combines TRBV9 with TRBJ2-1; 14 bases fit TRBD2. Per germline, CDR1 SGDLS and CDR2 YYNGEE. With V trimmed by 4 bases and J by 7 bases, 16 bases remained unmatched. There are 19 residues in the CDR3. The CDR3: CASSLTTGTSGSVRNEQFF. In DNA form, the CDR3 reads TGTGCCAGCAGCCTAACCACAGGGACTAGCGGGAGTGTAAGGAATGAGCAGTTCTTC.

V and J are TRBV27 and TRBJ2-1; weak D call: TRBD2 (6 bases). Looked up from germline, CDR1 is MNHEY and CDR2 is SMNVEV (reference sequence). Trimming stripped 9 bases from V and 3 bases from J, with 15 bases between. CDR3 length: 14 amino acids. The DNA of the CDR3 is TGTGCCAGTCGGAGTCGGGGGATCTACAATGAGCAGTTCTTC. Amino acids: CASRSRGIYNEQFF.

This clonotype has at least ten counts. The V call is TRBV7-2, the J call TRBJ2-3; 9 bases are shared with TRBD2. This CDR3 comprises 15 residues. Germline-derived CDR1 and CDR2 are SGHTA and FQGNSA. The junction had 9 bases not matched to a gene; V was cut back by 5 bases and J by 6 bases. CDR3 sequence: CASSRVRRGGDTQYF. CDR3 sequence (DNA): TGTGCCAGCAGCCGAGTCCGGCGGGGGGGTGATACGCAGTATTTT.

The CDR3 sequence: CASSLKAPLYEQYF. The CDR3 DNA follows: TGTGCCAGCAGTTTAAAAGCGCCACTTTACGAGCAGTACTTC. This chain connects TRBV27 to TRBJ2-7; D is unresolved. V was pared by 2 bases and J by 4 bases, with 12 bases between. Per germline, CDR1 MNHEY and CDR2 SMNVEV (reference sequence). The CDR3 has 14 amino acids.

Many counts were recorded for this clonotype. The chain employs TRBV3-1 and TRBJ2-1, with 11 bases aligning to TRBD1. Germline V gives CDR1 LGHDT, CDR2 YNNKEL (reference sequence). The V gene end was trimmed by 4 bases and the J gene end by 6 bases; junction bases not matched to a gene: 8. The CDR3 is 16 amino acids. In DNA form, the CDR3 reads TGTGCCAGCAGCCGTACCGCCGGGACAGGGGGCAATGAGCAGTTCTTC. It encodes CASSRTAGTGGNEQFF.

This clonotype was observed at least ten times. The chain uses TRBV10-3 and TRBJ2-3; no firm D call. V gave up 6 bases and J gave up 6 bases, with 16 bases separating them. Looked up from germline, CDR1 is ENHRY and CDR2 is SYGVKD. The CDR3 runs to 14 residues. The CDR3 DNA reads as TGTGCCATCAGGACCGGACGCAACGGGGATACGCAGTATTTT. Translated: CAIRTGRNGDTQYF.